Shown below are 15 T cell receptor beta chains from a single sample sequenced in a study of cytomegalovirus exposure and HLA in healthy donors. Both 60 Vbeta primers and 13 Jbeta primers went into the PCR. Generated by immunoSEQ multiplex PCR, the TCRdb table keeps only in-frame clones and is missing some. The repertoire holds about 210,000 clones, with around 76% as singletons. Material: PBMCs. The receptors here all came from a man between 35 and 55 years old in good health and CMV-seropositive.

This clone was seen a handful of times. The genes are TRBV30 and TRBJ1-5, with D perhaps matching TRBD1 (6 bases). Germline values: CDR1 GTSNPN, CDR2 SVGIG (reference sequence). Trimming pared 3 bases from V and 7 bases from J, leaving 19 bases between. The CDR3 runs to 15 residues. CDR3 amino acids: CAWRVAGTLDQPQHF. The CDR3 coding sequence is TGTGCCTGGAGGGTAGCCGGGACACTGGACCAGCCCCAGCATTTT.

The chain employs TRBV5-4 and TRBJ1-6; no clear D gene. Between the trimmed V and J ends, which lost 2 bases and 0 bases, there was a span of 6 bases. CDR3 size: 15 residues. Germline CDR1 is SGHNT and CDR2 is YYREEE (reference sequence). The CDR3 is CASSLSSSYNSPLHF. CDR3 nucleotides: TGTGCCAGCAGCTTATCCAGCTCCTATAATTCACCCCTCCACTTT. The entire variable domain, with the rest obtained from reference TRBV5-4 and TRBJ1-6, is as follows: ETGVTQSPTHLIKTRGQQVTLRCSSQSGHNTVSWYQQALGQGPQFIFQYYREEENGRGNFPPRFSGLQFPNYSSELNVNALELDDSALYLCASSLSSSYNSPLHFGNGTRLTVT.

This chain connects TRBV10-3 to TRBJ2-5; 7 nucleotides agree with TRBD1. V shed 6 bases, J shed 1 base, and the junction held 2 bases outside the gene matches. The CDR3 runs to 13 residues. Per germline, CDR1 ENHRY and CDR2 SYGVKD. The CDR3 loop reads CAISRDSQETQYF. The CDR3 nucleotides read TGTGCCATCAGCCGGGACAGCCAAGAGACCCAGTACTTC.

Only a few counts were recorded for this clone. The CDR3 sequence: CASRKNRAADTEAFF. The CDR3 DNA reads as TGTGCCAGCAGGAAAAACAGGGCGGCGGACACTGAAGCTTTCTTT. This sequence joins TRBV6-5 and TRBJ1-1; tentative D call: TRBD1 (6 bases). V was shortened by 6 bases and J by 3 bases, with 17 bases between the two germline ends. The CDR3 length is 15 residues. Germline V gene data show CDR1 as MNHEY and CDR2 as SVGAGI.

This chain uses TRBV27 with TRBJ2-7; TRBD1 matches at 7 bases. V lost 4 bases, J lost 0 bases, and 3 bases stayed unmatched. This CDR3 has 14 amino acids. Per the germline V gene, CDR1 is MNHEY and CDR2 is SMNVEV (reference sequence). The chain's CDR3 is CASSWTGFSYEQYF. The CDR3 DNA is TGTGCCAGCAGTTGGACAGGCTTCTCCTACGAGCAGTACTTC.

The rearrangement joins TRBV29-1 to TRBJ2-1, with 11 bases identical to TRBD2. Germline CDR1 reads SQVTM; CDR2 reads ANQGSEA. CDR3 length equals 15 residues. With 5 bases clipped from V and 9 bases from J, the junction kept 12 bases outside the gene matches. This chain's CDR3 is CSVLAGGPRSGEQFF. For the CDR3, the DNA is TGCAGCGTTCTAGCGGGAGGCCCCCGATCGGGTGAGCAGTTCTTC.

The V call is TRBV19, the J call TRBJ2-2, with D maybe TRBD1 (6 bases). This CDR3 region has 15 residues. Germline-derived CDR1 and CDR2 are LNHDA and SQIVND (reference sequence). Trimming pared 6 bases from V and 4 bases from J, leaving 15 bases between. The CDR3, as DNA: TGTGCCAGTAGCCTACAGGGATCGGTCACCGGGGAGCTGTTTTTT. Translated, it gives CASSLQGSVTGELFF.

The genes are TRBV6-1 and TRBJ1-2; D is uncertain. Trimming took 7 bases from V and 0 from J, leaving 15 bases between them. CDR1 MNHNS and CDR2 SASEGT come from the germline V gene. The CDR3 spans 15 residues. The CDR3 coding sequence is TGTGCCAGCAATCCCTCCGGGTTGGCTAACTATGGCTACACCTTC. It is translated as CASNPSGLANYGYTF.

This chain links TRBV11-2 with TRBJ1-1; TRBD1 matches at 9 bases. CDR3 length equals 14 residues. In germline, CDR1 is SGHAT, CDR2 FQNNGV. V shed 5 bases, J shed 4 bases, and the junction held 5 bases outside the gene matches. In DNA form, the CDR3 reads TGTGCCAGCAGCCGGACAGGGGACGCCACTGAAGCTTTCTTT. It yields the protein CASSRTGDATEAFF.

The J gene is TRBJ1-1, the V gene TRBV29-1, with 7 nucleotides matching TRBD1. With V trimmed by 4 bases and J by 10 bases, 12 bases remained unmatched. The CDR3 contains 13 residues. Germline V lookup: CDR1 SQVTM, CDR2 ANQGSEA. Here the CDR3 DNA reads TGCAGCGTTGCGGGGCGACAGGGTGTTGCAGCTTTCTTT. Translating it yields CSVAGRQGVAAFF.

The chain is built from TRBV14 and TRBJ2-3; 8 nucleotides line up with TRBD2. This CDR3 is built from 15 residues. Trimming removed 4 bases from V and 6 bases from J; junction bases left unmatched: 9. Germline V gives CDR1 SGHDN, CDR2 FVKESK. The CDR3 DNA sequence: TGTGCCAGCAGCCCCCAAGAGGGCGGGAGGGATACGCAGTATTTT. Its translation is CASSPQEGGRDTQYF.

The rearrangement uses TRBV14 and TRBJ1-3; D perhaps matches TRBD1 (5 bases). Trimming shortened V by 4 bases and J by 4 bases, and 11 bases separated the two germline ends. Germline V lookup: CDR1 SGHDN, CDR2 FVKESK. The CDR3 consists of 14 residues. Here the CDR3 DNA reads TGTGCCAGCAGCCCGGGACTTAGGGGAAACACCATATATTTT. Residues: CASSPGLRGNTIYF.

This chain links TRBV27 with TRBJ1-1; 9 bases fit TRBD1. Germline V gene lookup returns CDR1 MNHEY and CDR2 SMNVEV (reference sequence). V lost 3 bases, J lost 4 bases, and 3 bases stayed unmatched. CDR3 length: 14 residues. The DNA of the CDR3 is TGTGCCAGCAGTTTGGGACAGGGAGGCACTGAAGCTTTCTTT. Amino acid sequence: CASSLGQGGTEAFF.

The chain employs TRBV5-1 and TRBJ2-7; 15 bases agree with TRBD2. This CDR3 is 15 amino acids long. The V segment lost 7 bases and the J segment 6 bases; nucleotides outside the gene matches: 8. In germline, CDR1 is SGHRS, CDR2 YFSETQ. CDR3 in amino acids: CASQGLAGGPGEQYF. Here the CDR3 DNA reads TGCGCCAGCCAAGGACTAGCGGGAGGGCCCGGCGAGCAGTACTTC.

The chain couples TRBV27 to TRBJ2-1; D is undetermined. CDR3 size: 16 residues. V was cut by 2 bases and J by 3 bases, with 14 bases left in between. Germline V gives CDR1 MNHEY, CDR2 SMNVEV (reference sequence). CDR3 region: CASSLRLSSYYNEQFF. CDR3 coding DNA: TGTGCCAGCAGTTTACGGCTTAGCAGTTACTACAATGAGCAGTTCTTC.